This TCR beta chain was captured by sequencing in a study of blood T cell repertoires in COVID-19. Study-level information: Acute and convalescent COVID-19 specimens originated in the United States, Italy and Spain.

In germline, CDR1 is SGHVS, CDR2 FQNEAQ. Between the trimmed V and J ends, which lost 1 base and 1 base, there was a span of 13 bases. The CDR3 covers 16 residues. Sequenced by immunoSEQ multiplex PCR; TCRdb stores in-frame clones only, minus some. The table shows around 340,000 clones, with roughly nine tenths occurring only once. The genes are TRBV7-8 and TRBJ1-1; weak D call: TRBD1 (5 bases). The receptor was isolated from an older woman with COVID-19, enrolled during active disease. The sample consisted of peripheral blood. The CDR3 here is CASSLVQGGWNTEAFF. The CDR3 DNA reads TGTGCCAGCAGCTTAGTTCAGGGTGGTTGGAACACTGAAGCTTTCTTT.